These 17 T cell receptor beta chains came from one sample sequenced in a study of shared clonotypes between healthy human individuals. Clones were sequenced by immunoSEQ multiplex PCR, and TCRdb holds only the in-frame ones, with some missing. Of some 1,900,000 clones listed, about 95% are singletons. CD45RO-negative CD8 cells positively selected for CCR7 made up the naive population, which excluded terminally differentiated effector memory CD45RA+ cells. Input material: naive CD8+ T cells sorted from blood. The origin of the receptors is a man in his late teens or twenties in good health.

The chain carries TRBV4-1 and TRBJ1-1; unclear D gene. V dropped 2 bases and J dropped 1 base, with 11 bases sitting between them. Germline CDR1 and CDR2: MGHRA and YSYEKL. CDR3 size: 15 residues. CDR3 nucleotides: TGCGCCAGCAGCCAACTATCGGGAGAGAACACTGAAGCTTTCTTT. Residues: CASSQLSGENTEAFF.

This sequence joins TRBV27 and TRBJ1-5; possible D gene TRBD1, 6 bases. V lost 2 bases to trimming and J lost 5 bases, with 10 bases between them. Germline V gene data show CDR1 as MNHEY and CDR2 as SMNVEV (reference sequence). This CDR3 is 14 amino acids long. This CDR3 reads CASSLAGADQPQHF. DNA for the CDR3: TGTGCCAGCAGTTTAGCAGGGGCGGATCAGCCCCAGCATTTT.

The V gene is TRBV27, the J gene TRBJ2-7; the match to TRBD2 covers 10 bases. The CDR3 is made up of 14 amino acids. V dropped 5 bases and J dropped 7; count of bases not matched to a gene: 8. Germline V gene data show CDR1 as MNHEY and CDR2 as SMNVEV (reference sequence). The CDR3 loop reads CASSPGLAAREQYF. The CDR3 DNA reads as TGTGCCAGCAGTCCCGGACTAGCGGCTCGAGAGCAGTACTTC.

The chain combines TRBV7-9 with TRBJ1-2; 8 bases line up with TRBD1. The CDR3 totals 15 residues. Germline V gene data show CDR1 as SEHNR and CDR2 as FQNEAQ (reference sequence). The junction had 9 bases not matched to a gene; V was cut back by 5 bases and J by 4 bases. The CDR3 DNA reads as TGTGCCAGCAGCCCACCGGGACAGGATATCTATGGCTACACCTTC. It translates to CASSPPGQDIYGYTF.

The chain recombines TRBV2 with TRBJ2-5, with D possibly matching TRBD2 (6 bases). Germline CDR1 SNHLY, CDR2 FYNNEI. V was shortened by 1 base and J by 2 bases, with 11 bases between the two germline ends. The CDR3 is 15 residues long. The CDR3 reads CASSEGLVKQETQYF. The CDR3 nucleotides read TGTGCCAGCAGTGAAGGACTAGTAAAACAAGAGACCCAGTACTTC.

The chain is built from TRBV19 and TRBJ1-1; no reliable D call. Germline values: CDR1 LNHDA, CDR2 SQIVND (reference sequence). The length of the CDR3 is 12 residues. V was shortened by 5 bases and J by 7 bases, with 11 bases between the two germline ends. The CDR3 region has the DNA TGTGCCAGTAGTGTTAACTTAGGTGAAGCTTTCTTT. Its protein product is CASSVNLGEAFF.

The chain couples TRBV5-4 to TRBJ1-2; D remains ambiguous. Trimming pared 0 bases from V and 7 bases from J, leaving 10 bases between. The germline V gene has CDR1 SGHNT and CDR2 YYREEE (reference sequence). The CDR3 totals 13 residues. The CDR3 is CASSLGQLGGYTF. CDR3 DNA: TGTGCCAGCAGCTTGGGTCAGCTCGGTGGCTACACCTTC.

The DNA of the CDR3 is TGTGCCAGCAGCCGGGGACAGGTGAACACTGAAGCTTTCTTT. This gives the protein CASSRGQVNTEAFF. V usage is TRBV7-9 and J usage is TRBJ1-1; 8 bases match TRBD1. CDR3 length: 14 amino acids. Germline CDR1 and CDR2: SEHNR and FQNEAQ (reference sequence). V gave up 5 bases and J gave up 0 bases; unmatched junction bases: 2.

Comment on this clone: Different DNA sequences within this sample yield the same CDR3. This CDR3 is CASSVYRDTGELFF. CDR3 DNA sequence: TGTGCCAGCAGCGTCTACAGGGACACCGGGGAGCTGTTTTTT. The gene calls are TRBV9 and TRBJ2-2; D may be TRBD1 (6 bases). Trimming removed 2 bases from V and 3 bases from J, with 8 bases in between. Looked up from germline, CDR1 is SGDLS and CDR2 is YYNGEE. The CDR3 runs to 14 residues.

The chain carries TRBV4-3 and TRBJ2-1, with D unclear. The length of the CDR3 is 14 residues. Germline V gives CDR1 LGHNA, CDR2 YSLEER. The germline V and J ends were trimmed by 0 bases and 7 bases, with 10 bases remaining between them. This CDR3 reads CASSQDITENEQFF. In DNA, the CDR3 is TGCGCCAGCAGCCAAGATATTACCGAGAATGAGCAGTTCTTC.

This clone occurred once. This chain's CDR3 is CASSVGPGLDTGELFF. The DNA of the CDR3 is TGTGCCAGCAGCGTAGGACCAGGGCTCGACACCGGGGAGCTGTTTTTT. The rearrangement uses TRBV9 and TRBJ2-2; perhaps TRBD1 as D (5 bases). V was cut by 0 bases and J by 3 bases, with 12 bases left in between. Per germline, CDR1 SGDLS and CDR2 YYNGEE. CDR3 length: 16 residues.

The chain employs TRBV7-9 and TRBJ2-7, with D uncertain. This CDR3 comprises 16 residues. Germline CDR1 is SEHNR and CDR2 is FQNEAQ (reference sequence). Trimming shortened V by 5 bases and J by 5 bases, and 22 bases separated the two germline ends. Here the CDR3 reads CASSPPRVKPQDEQYF. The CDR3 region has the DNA TGTGCCAGCAGCCCCCCCCGGGTGAAACCCCAGGACGAGCAGTACTTC.

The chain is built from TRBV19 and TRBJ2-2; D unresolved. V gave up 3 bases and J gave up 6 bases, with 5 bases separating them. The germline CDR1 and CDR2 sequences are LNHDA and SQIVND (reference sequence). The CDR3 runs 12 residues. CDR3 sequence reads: CASSISPGELFF. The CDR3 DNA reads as TGTGCCAGTAGTATCAGCCCCGGGGAGCTGTTTTTT.

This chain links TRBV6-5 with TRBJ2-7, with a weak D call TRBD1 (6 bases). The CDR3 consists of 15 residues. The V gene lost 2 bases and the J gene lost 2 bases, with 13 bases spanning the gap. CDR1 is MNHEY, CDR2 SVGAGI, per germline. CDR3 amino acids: CASSYGSSGAYEQYF. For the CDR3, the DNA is TGTGCCAGCAGTTACGGAAGTTCAGGGGCCTACGAGCAGTACTTC.

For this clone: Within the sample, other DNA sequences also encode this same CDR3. CDR3 loop: CASSQTGPGELFF. In DNA, the CDR3 is TGTGCCAGCAGTCAAACAGGGCCCGGGGAGCTGTTTTTT. The chain carries TRBV28 and TRBJ2-2, with D perhaps matching TRBD1 (6 bases). The CDR3 spans 13 residues. Germline V gene data show CDR1 as MDHEN and CDR2 as SYDVKM. V was cut by 5 bases and J by 6 bases, with 10 bases left in between.

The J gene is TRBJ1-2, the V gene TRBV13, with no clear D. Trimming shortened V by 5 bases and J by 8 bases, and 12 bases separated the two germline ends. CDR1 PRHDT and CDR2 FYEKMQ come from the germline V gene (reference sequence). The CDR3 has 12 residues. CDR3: CASSDPQGGYTF. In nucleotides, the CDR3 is TGTGCCAGCAGCGACCCGCAAGGAGGCTACACCTTC. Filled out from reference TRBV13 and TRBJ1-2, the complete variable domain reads AAGVIQSPRHLIKEKRETATLKCYPIPRHDTVYWYQQGPGQDPQFLISFYEKMQSDKGSIPDRFSAQQFSDYHSELNMSSLELGDSALYFCASSDPQGGYTFGSGTRLTVV.

The CDR3 loop reads CASSFLEAGELFF. CDR3 nucleotide sequence: TGTGCCAGCAGTTTCCTCGAGGCCGGGGAGCTGTTTTTT. The V call is TRBV27, the J call TRBJ2-2; D call uncertain. V shed 3 bases and J shed 6 bases, with 8 bases lying between them. The CDR3 consists of 13 residues. CDR1 and CDR2 from the germline V gene are MNHEY and SMNVEV (reference sequence).